The source of this TCR beta chain is a study of cytomegalovirus exposure and HLA in healthy donors. In the study overall: Unique TCRs from HLA-typed donors, 70 million to 100 million of them, were held in an early data release. Whole-study results and caveats: Within an earlier analysis, most TCR beta V segments proved productive either about 87% or about 30% of the time. Later work found that TCR association rates differed between HLA loci; DRB1 had the most and HLA-C the fewest. Apparent HLA restriction characterized most CMV-associated TCR beta chains in a later analysis.

About this clone itself: Its antigen remains unknown.

The PCR used 60 Vbeta and 13 Jbeta primers. Generated by immunoSEQ multiplex PCR, the TCRdb table keeps only in-frame clones and is missing some. The data contain 140,000 or so clones, 65% to 90% of them seen just once; the ten biggest clones take up roughly 2.9%. The CDR3 sequence is 13 residues long. Between the trimmed V and J ends, which lost 5 bases and 4 bases, there was a span of 11 bases. The V gene's germline CDR1 is SGHTA and CDR2 FQGTGA. Input material: PBMCs. This TCR derives from a woman aged 25 to 45 in good health and CMV-seronegative. V usage is TRBV7-3 and J usage is TRBJ2-5, with D unclear. The CDR3 is CASSPTMGETQYF. The CDR3 region has the DNA TGTGCCAGCAGCCCTACTATGGGAGAGACCCAGTACTTC.